The clone carrying this T cell receptor beta chain was detected only a few times. The assay was immunoSEQ multiplex PCR, and TCRdb's table has in-frame clones only and misses some. The repertoire includes roughly 70,000 clones, just under 80% of them detected once, and 6.3% sits in the top ten. The sample is drawn from a study of blood T cell repertoires in COVID-19. The wider study: Acute-phase and convalescent COVID-19 samples originated in the United States, Italy and Spain. From T cells, B-cell-depleted T cells, or PBMCs came the material, which was cDNA or gDNA.

Germline values: CDR1 SGHTA, CDR2 FQGNSA. With V trimmed by 7 bases and J by 6 bases, 8 bases remained unmatched. The CDR3 contains 14 residues. This chain joins TRBV7-2 and TRBJ1-2; 10 nucleotides align to TRBD1. Sequencing was done on a sample of peripheral blood. This sequence originates from a woman aged 55-75 years with acute or convalescent COVID-19. In DNA, the CDR3 is TGTGCCAGCACCCTCTTCGGGACAGGGGATGGCTACACCTTC. Translated: CASTLFGTGDGYTF.